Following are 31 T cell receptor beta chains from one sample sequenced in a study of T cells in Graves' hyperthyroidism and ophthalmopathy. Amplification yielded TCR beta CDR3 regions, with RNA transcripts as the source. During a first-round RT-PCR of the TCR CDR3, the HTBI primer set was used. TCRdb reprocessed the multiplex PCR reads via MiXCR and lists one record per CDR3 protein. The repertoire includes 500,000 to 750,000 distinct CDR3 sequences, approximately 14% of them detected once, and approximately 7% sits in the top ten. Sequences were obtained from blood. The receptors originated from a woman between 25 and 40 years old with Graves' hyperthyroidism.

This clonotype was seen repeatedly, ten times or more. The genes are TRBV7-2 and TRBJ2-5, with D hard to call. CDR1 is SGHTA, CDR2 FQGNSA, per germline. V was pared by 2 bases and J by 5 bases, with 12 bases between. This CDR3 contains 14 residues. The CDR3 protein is CASSLRPDGETQYF. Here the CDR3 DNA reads TGTGCCAGCAGCTTACGGCCGGATGGCGAGACCCAGTACTTC.

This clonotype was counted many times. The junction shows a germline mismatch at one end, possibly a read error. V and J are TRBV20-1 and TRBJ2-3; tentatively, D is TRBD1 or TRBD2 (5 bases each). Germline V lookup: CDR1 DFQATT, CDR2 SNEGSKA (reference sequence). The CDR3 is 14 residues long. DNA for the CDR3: TGCAGTGCTCTTAGATCAGGGAGCATAGATACGCAGTATTTT. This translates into CSALRSGSIDTQYF.

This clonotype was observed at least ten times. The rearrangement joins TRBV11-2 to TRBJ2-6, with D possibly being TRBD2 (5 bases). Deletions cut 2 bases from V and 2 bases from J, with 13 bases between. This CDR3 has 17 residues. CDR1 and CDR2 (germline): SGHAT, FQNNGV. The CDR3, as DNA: TGTGCCAGCAGCTTAAGGGAGTTTGGGGCTGGGGCCAACGTCCTGACTTTC. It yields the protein CASSLREFGAGANVLTF.

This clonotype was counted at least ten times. The CDR3 region is CAIRTSGAPGNEQFF. The CDR3 DNA is TGTGCCATCAGGACTAGCGGAGCACCGGGGAATGAGCAGTTCTTC. The chain links TRBV10-3 to TRBJ2-1; TRBD2 matches at 9 bases. This CDR3 comprises 15 residues. After removal of 6 bases from V and 7 bases from J, the junction contained 10 bases not matched to a gene. CDR1 and CDR2 (germline): ENHRY, SYGVKD.

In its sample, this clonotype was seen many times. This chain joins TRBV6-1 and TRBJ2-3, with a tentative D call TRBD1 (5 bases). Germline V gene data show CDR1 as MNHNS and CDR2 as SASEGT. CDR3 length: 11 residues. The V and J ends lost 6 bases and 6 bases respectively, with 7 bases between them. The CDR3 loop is CASSKGDTQYF. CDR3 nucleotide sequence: TGTGCCAGCAGCAAGGGGGATACGCAGTATTTT.

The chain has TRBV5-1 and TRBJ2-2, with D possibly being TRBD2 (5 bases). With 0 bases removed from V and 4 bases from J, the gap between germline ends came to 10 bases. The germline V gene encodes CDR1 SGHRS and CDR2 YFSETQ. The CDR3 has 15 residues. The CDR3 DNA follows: TGCGCCAGCAGCTTGGTGTCTAGCAGCACCGGGGAGCTGTTTTTT. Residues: CASSLVSSSTGELFF. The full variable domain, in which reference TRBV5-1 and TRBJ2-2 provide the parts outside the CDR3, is KAGVTQTPRYLIKTRGQQVTLSCSPISGHRSVSWYQQTPGQGLQFLFEYFSETQRNKGNFPGRFSGRQFSNSRSEMNVSTLELGDSALYLCASSLVSSSTGELFFGEGSRLTVL.

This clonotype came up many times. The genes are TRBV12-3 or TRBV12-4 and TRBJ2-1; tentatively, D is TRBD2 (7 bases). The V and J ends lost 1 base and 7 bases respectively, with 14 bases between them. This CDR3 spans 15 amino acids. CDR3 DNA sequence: TGTGCCAGCAGTTTAGGGGGGGGCTCGTGGAATGAGCAGTTCTTC. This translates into CASSLGGGSWNEQFF.

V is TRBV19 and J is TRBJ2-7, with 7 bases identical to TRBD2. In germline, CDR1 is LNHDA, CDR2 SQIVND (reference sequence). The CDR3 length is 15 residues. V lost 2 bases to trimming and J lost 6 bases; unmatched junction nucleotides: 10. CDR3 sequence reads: CASSIRGLAASEQYF. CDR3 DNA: TGTGCCAGTAGTATAAGAGGGCTAGCGGCCTCCGAGCAGTACTTC.

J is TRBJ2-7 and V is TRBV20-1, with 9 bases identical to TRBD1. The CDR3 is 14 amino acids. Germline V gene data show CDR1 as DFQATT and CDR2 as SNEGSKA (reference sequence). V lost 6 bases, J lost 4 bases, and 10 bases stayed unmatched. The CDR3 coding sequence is TGCAGTGCCTCTCAGCCGGGACAGGGTTACGAGCAGTACTTC. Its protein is CSASQPGQGYEQYF.

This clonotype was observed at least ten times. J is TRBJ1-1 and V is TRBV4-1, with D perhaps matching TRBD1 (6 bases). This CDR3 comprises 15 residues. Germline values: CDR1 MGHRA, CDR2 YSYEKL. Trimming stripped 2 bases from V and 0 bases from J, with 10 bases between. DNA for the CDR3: TGCGCCAGCAGCCAATATCAGGGGATGAACACTGAAGCTTTCTTT. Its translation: CASSQYQGMNTEAFF.

This chain's CDR3 is CASSITSMGELFF. The CDR3 region has the DNA TGTGCCAGCAGCATCACCTCCATGGGGGAGCTGTTTTTT. The chain employs TRBV11-3 and TRBJ2-2; D is unresolved. CDR3 length: 13 amino acids. Per the germline V gene, CDR1 is SGHNT and CDR2 is YENEEA. V gave up 5 bases and J gave up 8 bases, with 12 bases separating them.

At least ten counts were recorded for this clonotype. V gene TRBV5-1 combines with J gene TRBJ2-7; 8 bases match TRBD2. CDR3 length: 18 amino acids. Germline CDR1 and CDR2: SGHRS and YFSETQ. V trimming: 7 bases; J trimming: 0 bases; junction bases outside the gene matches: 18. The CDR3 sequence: CASPALAGKSSHSYEQYF. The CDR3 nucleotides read TGCGCCAGCCCAGCCTTAGCGGGAAAATCTTCTCACTCCTACGAGCAGTACTTC. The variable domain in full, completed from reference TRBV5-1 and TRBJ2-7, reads KAGVTQTPRYLIKTRGQQVTLSCSPISGHRSVSWYQQTPGQGLQFLFEYFSETQRNKGNFPGRFSGRQFSNSRSEMNVSTLELGDSALYLCASPALAGKSSHSYEQYFGPGTRLTVT.

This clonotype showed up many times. The CDR3 coding sequence is TGTGCCAGCAGCTTAGGGTCGGGAGCGGGCTACGAGCAGTACTTC. Translation gives CASSLGSGAGYEQYF. The chain has TRBV11-2 and TRBJ2-7; TRBD2 might be the D (6 bases). The length of the CDR3 is 15 residues. The V end was cut by 1 base, the J end by 3 bases, with 13 bases between. Germline CDR1 is SGHAT and CDR2 is FQNNGV.

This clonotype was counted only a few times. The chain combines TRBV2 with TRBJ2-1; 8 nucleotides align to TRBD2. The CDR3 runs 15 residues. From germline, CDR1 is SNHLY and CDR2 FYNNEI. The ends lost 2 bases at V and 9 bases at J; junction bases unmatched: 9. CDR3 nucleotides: TGTGCCAGCAGTGAAACCGGGACTAGGCAGGGTGAGCAGTTCTTC. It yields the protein CASSETGTRQGEQFF.

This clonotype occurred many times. CDR3 region: CSAKSRTGVSTDTQYF. CDR3 DNA: TGCAGTGCTAAGTCTCGCACAGGGGTCAGCACAGATACGCAGTATTTT. This rearrangement joins TRBV20-1 to TRBJ2-3; 7 bases line up with TRBD1. V gave up 4 bases and J gave up 0 bases; unmatched junction bases: 10. CDR3 length: 16 residues. The V gene's germline CDR1 is DFQATT and CDR2 SNEGSKA (reference sequence).

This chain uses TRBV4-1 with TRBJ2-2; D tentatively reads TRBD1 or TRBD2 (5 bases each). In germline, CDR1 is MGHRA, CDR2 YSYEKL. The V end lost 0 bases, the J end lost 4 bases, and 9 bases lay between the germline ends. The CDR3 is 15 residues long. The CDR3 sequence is CASSQDPGRTGELFF. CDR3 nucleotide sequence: TGCGCCAGCAGCCAAGATCCGGGGCGCACCGGGGAGCTGTTTTTT.

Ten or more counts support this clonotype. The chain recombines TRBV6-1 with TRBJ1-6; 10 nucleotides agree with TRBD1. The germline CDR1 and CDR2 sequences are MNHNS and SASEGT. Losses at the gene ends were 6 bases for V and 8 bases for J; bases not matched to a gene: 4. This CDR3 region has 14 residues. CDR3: CASRHGTGDSPLHF. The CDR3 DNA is TGTGCCAGCAGACACGGGACAGGGGATTCACCCCTCCACTTT.

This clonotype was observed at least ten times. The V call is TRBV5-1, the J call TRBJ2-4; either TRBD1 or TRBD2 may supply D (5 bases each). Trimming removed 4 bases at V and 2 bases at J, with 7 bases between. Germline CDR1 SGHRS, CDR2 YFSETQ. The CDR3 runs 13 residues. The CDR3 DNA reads TGCGCCAGCAGCGAGGGGCCCAAAAACATTCAGTACTTC. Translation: CASSEGPKNIQYF.

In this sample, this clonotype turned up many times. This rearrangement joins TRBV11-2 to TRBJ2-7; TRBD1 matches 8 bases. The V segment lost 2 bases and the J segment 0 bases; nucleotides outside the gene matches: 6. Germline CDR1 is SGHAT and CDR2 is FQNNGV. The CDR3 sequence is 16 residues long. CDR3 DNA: TGTGCCAGCAGCTTAATCCTCAGGGGGCTCTCCTACGAGCAGTACTTC. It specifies CASSLILRGLSYEQYF.

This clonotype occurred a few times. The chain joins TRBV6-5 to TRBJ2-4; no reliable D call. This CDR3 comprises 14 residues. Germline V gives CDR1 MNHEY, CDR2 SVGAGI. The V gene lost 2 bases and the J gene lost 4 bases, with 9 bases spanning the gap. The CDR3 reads CASSYNQRKNIQYF. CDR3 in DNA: TGTGCCAGCAGTTACAATCAACGGAAAAACATTCAGTACTTC.

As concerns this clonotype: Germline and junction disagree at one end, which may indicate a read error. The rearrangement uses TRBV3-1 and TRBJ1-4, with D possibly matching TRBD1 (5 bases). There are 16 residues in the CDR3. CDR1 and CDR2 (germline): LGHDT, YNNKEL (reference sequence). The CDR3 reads CASSQDLGEGNEKLFF. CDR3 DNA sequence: TGCGCCAGCAGCCAAGATCTGGGGGAAGGTAATGAAAAACTGTTTTTT.

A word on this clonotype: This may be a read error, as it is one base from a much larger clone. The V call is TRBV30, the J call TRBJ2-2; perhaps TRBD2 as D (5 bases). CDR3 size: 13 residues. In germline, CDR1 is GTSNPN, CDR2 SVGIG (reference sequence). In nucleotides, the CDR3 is TGTGCCTGGAGTCCCCCGAACACCGGGGAGCTGCTTTTT. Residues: CAWSPPNTGELLF.

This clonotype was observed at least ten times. CDR3 in amino acids: CASRLTGVGREQYF. The CDR3 DNA follows: TGTGCCAGCAGGCTAACGGGAGTAGGGCGCGAGCAGTACTTC. V and J are TRBV7-2 and TRBJ2-7; perhaps TRBD2 as D (6 bases). CDR1 and CDR2 from the germline V gene are SGHTA and FQGNSA. CDR3 length equals 14 residues. Between the trimmed V and J ends, which lost 6 bases and 6 bases, there was a span of 18 bases.

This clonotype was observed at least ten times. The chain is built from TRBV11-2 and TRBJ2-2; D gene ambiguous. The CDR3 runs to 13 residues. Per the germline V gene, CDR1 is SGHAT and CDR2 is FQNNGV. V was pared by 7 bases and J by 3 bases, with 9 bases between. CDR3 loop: CASTGMDTGELFF. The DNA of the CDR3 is TGTGCCAGCACCGGAATGGACACCGGGGAGCTGTTTTTT.

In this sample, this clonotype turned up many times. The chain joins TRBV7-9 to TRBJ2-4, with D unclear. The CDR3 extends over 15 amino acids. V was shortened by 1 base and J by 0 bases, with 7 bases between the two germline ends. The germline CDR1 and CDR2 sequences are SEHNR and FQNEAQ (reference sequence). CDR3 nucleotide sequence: TGTGCCAGCAGCTTAGAGGGCGTAGCCAAAAACATTCAGTACTTC. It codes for CASSLEGVAKNIQYF.

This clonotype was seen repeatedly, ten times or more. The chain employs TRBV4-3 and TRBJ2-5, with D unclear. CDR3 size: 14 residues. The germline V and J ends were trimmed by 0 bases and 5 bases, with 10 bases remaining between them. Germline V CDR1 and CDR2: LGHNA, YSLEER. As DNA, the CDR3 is TGCGCCAGCAGCCAAGACTGGGCCGGGGAGACCCAGTACTTC. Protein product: CASSQDWAGETQYF.

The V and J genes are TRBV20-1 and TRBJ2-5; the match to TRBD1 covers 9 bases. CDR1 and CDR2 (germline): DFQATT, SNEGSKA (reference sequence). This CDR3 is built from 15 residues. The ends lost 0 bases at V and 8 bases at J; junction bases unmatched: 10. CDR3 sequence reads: CSARDLGTGHTTQYF. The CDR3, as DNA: TGCAGTGCTAGAGATCTCGGGACAGGGCACACTACCCAGTACTTC.

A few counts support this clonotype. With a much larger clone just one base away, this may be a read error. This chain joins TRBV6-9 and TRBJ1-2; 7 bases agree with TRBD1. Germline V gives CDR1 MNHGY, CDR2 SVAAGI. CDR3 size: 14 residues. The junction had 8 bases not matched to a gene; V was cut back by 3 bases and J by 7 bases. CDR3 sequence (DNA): TGTGCCAGCAGTTACGACCACAGGGGTCGTGGCTACACCTTC. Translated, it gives CASSYDHRGRGYTF.

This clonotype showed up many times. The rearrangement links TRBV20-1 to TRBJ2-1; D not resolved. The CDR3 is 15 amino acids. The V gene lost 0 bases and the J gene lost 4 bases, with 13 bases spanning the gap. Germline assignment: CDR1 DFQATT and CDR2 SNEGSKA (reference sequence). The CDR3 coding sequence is TGCAGTGCTAGAGATCTGGCAGGAACTTACAATGAGCAGTTCTTC. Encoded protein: CSARDLAGTYNEQFF.

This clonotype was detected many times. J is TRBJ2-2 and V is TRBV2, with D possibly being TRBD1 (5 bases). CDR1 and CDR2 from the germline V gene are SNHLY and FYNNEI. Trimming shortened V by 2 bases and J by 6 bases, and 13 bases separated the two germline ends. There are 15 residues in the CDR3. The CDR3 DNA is TGTGCCAGCAGTGAACGATCAGGGATCTCCGGGGAGCTGTTTTTT. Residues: CASSERSGISGELFF.

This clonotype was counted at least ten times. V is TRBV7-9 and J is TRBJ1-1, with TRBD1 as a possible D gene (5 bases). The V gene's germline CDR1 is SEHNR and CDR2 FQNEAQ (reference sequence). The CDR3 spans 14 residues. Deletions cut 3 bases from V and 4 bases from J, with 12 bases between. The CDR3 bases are TGTGCCAGCAGCTTTATACAGGCTCCCACTGAAGCTTTCTTT. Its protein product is CASSFIQAPTEAFF. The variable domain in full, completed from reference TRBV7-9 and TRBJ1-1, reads DTGVSQNPRHKITKRGQNVTFRCDPISEHNRLYWYRQTLGQGPEFLTYFQNEAQLEKSRLLSDRFSAERPKGSFSTLEIQRTEQGDSAMYLCASSFIQAPTEAFFGQGTRLTVV.